These 8 T cell receptor beta chains originate from one sample sequenced in a study of CD8+ T cells in alopecia areata. This sample's treatment: oral pan-JAK inhibitor, 5-10 mg twice daily. Sequencing templates came from extracted RNA that was reverse transcribed into cDNA. Using immunoSEQ multiplex PCR, the repertoire was profiled, and TCRdb retains in-frame clones only, with some absent. This table has 200,000 or so clones, roughly 40% appearing once. The source was CD4+ T cells sorted from blood, collected at approximately week 37, from a patient treated with tofacitinib. These receptor sequences come from a human donor with alopecia areata.

This clone was seen a few times. The rearrangement links TRBV7-8 to TRBJ1-2; D remains unclear. Trimming shortened V by 2 bases and J by 4 bases, and 14 bases separated the two germline ends. CDR1 SGHVS and CDR2 FQNEAQ come from the germline V gene. The CDR3 covers 15 residues. CDR3 in DNA: TGTGCCAGCAGCTTAATGGTGACTCACGGCTATGGCTACACCTTC. This encodes CASSLMVTHGYGYTF. The full variable domain, rest sourced from reference TRBV7-8 and TRBJ1-2, is GAGVSQSPRYKVAKRGQDVALRCDPISGHVSLFWYQQALGQGPEFLTYFQNEAQLDKSGLPSDRFFAERPEGSVSTLKIQRTQQEDSAVYLCASSLMVTHGYGYTFGSGTRLTVV.

This clone has just a few counts. The V call is TRBV10-3, the J call TRBJ1-4; D not resolved. CDR3 size: 14 residues. V gave up 3 bases and J gave up 8 bases, with 13 bases separating them. CDR1 is ENHRY, CDR2 SYGVKD, per germline. This chain's CDR3 is CAISEARQIEKLFF. For the CDR3, the DNA is TGTGCCATCAGTGAAGCGCGGCAAATCGAAAAACTGTTTTTT.

As DNA, the CDR3 is TGTGCCTGGCGAAAGGGCCGAAGCGGGAGGAGGACAGATACGCAGTATTTT. It translates to CAWRKGRSGRRTDTQYF. V and J are TRBV30 and TRBJ2-3; 9 bases agree with TRBD2. Trimming removed 5 bases from V and 3 bases from J; junction bases left unmatched: 15. Germline CDR1 reads GTSNPN; CDR2 reads SVGIG (reference sequence). The CDR3 loop spans 17 amino acids.

The chain has TRBV29-1 and TRBJ1-2; 7 nucleotides agree with TRBD1. Per germline, CDR1 SQVTM and CDR2 ANQGSEA. The CDR3 totals 14 residues. V gave up 6 bases and J gave up 3 bases; unmatched junction bases: 10. CDR3 protein: CSVAADRDHYGYTF. CDR3 nucleotides: TGCAGCGTCGCCGCTGACAGGGATCACTATGGCTACACCTTC.

This chain links TRBV6-5 with TRBJ2-4; either TRBD1 or TRBD2 may fit D (6 bases each). Trimming took off 4 bases at V and 5 bases at J, with 12 bases between the two ends. This CDR3 spans 14 amino acids. The germline V gene has CDR1 MNHEY and CDR2 SVGAGI. Here the CDR3 reads CASSLSGGQNIQYF. The CDR3 bases are TGTGCCAGCAGTTTAAGTGGGGGGCAAAACATTCAGTACTTC.

The CDR3 region has the DNA TGTGCCTGGAGTGCAGGGCTGGGGACCCCCTACGAGCAGTACTTC. Amino acid sequence: CAWSAGLGTPYEQYF. The rearrangement uses TRBV30 and TRBJ2-7, with D possibly being TRBD1 or TRBD2 (5 bases each). This CDR3 is 15 amino acids long. CDR1 GTSNPN and CDR2 SVGIG come from the germline V gene (reference sequence). V lost 1 base and J lost 2, with 15 bases in between.

This sequence joins TRBV4-3 and TRBJ2-7; unclear D gene. This CDR3 region has 13 residues. CDR1 is LGHNA and CDR2 is YSLEER in the germline V gene. The V and J ends lost 3 bases and 0 bases respectively, with 6 bases between them. CDR3 amino acids: CASSQGISYEQYF. Here the CDR3 DNA reads TGCGCCAGCAGCCAGGGGATCTCCTACGAGCAGTACTTC.

With respect to this clone: Other DNA sequences in this specimen translate into the identical CDR3. The chain uses TRBV2 and TRBJ2-3, with a tentative D call TRBD1 (6 bases). The V gene lost 6 bases and the J gene lost 2 bases, with 9 bases spanning the gap. CDR1 and CDR2 from the germline V gene are SNHLY and FYNNEI. The CDR3 totals 13 residues. The CDR3 sequence: CASRTGPTDTQYF. CDR3 sequence (DNA): TGTGCCAGCAGGACAGGCCCCACAGATACGCAGTATTTT. Full variable domain (missing parts from reference TRBV2 and TRBJ2-3): EPEVTQTPSHQVTQMGQEVILRCVPISNHLYFYWYRQILGQKVEFLVSFYNNEISEKSEIFDDQFSVERPDGSNFTLKIRSTKLEDSAMYFCASRTGPTDTQYFGPGTRLTVL.